These 30 T cell receptor beta chains came from one sample sequenced in a study of blood T cell repertoires in COVID-19. Sequencing was performed with immunoSEQ multiplex PCR; in TCRdb, only in-frame clones are kept and a portion is missing. The sample lists roughly 250,000 clones, approximately 79% occurring once. Sample: peripheral blood. The receptor source for this set is a woman older than 75 with active or convalescent COVID-19.

This clone was seen once. This sequence joins TRBV15 and TRBJ1-1; D gene uncertain. The CDR3 length is 14 residues. Germline V gene lookup returns CDR1 LNHNV and CDR2 YYDKDF (reference sequence). Trimming removed 4 bases at V and 5 bases at J, with 14 bases between. DNA of the CDR3: TGTGCCACCAGCAATCGTTATGAGGGTACTGAAGCTTTCTTT. Translating it yields CATSNRYEGTEAFF.

V is TRBV11-2 and J is TRBJ2-5, with 8 bases fitting TRBD1. CDR1 SGHAT and CDR2 FQNNGV come from the germline V gene. This CDR3 has 13 amino acids. The junction had 3 bases not matched to a gene; V was cut back by 3 bases and J by 6 bases. CDR3 region: CASSFDRGQTQYF. The CDR3 DNA is TGTGCCAGCAGCTTCGACAGGGGTCAGACCCAGTACTTC.

This chain uses TRBV6-1 with TRBJ1-1, with 10 positions matching TRBD1. Trimming took 2 bases from V and 12 from J; bases not matched to a gene: 3. The CDR3 has 12 amino acids. From germline, CDR1 is MNHNS and CDR2 SASEGT. DNA of the CDR3: TGTGCCAGCAGTGAACGGACAGGGGGATCTTTCTTT. Translated: CASSERTGGSFF.

This clone turned up a few times. The chain has TRBV7-9 and TRBJ2-5, with 7 bases fitting TRBD1. This CDR3 has 14 residues. J gave up 1 base and V 1 base, and 0 bases lay outside the gene matches. Germline V gives CDR1 SEHNR, CDR2 FQNEAQ (reference sequence). DNA for the CDR3: TGTGCCAGCAGCTTAGGACAGGGCCAAGAGACCCAGTACTTC. Protein sequence: CASSLGQGQETQYF.

The rearrangement links TRBV28 to TRBJ1-5; no clear D. The V and J ends lost 3 bases and 4 bases respectively, with 10 bases between them. The length of the CDR3 is 14 residues. CDR1 is MDHEN, CDR2 SYDVKM, per germline. In DNA form, the CDR3 reads TGTGCCAGCAGTTTTATCCGGGGAAATCAGCCCCAGCATTTT. Protein product: CASSFIRGNQPQHF. Supplemented by reference TRBV28 and TRBJ1-5, the full variable domain reads DVKVTQSSRYLVKRTGEKVFLECVQDMDHENMFWYRQDPGLGLRLIYFSYDVKMKEKGDIPEGYSVSREKKERFSLILESASTNQTSMYLCASSFIRGNQPQHFGDGTRLSIL.

This clone was counted between two and nine times. The chain recombines TRBV27 with TRBJ2-5, with D perhaps TRBD2 (6 bases). V was clipped by 3 bases and J by 10 bases, with 21 bases between them. Germline CDR1 is MNHEY and CDR2 is SMNVEV (reference sequence). The CDR3 has 15 amino acids. The CDR3 is CASSLASSARTIQYF. CDR3 sequence (DNA): TGTGCCAGCAGTTTGGCCTCTAGCGCCCGAACTATCCAGTACTTC.

V and J are TRBV9 and TRBJ1-3, with D tentatively TRBD1 (5 bases). The length of the CDR3 is 14 residues. CDR1 is SGDLS and CDR2 is YYNGEE in the germline V gene. Between the trimmed V and J ends, which lost 4 bases and 0 bases, there was a span of 8 bases. CDR3 in amino acids: CASSKDSSGNTIYF. The CDR3 bases are TGTGCCAGCAGCAAAGACAGCTCTGGAAACACCATATATTTT.

The chain recombines TRBV7-8 with TRBJ2-2; 7 nucleotides agree with TRBD1. The CDR3 length is 15 residues. Germline CDR1 and CDR2: SGHVS and FQNEAQ. V was pared by 6 bases and J by 2 bases, with 6 bases of the junction left unmatched. CDR3 sequence reads: CASSGQALNTGELFF. The CDR3, as DNA: TGTGCCAGCAGTGGACAGGCTCTCAACACCGGGGAGCTGTTTTTT.

The chain carries TRBV11-2 and TRBJ2-5, with 10 bases matching TRBD2. This CDR3 is 14 amino acids long. The ends lost 6 bases at V and 5 bases at J; junction bases unmatched: 6. In germline, CDR1 is SGHAT, CDR2 FQNNGV. CDR3 bases: TGTGCCAGCAGGACCCTTAGCGGGGGGGAGACCCAGTACTTC. It specifies CASRTLSGGETQYF.

V and J are TRBV5-1 and TRBJ2-3, with 13 bases matching TRBD2. The CDR3 consists of 16 residues. Germline loops: CDR1 SGHRS, CDR2 YFSETQ. J lost 5 bases, V lost 7 bases, and 10 bases had no gene match. Here the CDR3 DNA reads TGCGCCAGCGGATCGACTAGCGGGGGGTTTGGAGATACGCAGTATTTT. Its translation is CASGSTSGGFGDTQYF.

The gene calls are TRBV19 and TRBJ1-3; D is ambiguous. V was clipped by 6 bases and J by 0 bases, with 9 bases between them. Germline lookup yields CDR1 LNHDA and CDR2 SQIVND (reference sequence). This CDR3 spans 14 amino acids. The CDR3 loop reads CASRSFSSGNTIYF. Here the CDR3 DNA reads TGTGCCAGTAGGTCCTTCAGCTCTGGAAACACCATATATTTT.

The chain uses TRBV28 and TRBJ2-5; 10 bases line up with TRBD1. V trimming: 11 bases; J trimming: 3 bases; junction bases outside the gene matches: 15. CDR1 is MDHEN and CDR2 is SYDVKM in the germline V gene. The length of the CDR3 is 16 residues. The CDR3 DNA reads as TGTGCCTCACAGACAGGGGGCGCGACGGGAGAAGAGACCCAGTACTTC. It encodes CASQTGGATGEETQYF.

The chain combines TRBV5-1 with TRBJ2-1; weak D call: TRBD1 (6 bases). The CDR3 has 15 amino acids. Germline CDR1 and CDR2: SGHRS and YFSETQ. The V end was cut by 4 bases, the J end by 1 base, with 12 bases between. CDR3 DNA: TGCGCCAGCAGCCAGACGACAGGATCCTACAATGAGCAGTTCTTC. This encodes CASSQTTGSYNEQFF. Full variable domain (rest looked up from reference TRBV5-1 and TRBJ2-1): KAGVTQTPRYLIKTRGQQVTLSCSPISGHRSVSWYQQTPGQGLQFLFEYFSETQRNKGNFPGRFSGRQFSNSRSEMNVSTLELGDSALYLCASSQTTGSYNEQFFGPGTRLTVL.

The gene calls are TRBV19 and TRBJ1-4; unclear D gene. The CDR3 runs to 15 residues. Trimming took off 3 bases at V and 7 bases at J, with 15 bases between the two ends. In germline, CDR1 is LNHDA, CDR2 SQIVND (reference sequence). The CDR3 spells CASSMIGRRGEKLFF. The CDR3 nucleotides are TGTGCCAGTAGTATGATAGGGCGCCGGGGTGAAAAACTGTTTTTT.

The J gene is TRBJ1-5, the V gene TRBV18; D is perhaps TRBD1 (5 bases). Looked up from germline, CDR1 is KGHSH and CDR2 is LQKENI. The V and J ends lost 3 bases and 7 bases respectively, with 22 bases between them. This CDR3 is built from 17 residues. CDR3 region: CASSPYDGNTGSQPQHF. The CDR3 coding sequence is TGTGCCAGCTCACCCTACGACGGCAATACAGGATCCCAGCCCCAGCATTTT.

The chain carries TRBV18 and TRBJ2-5; 8 positions agree with TRBD1. The CDR3 sequence is 15 residues long. J was trimmed by 5 bases and V by 3 bases; bases with no gene match: 8. Germline V lookup: CDR1 KGHSH, CDR2 LQKENI. CDR3: CASSPRSGDRETQYF. The CDR3 DNA sequence: TGTGCCAGCTCACCTAGGAGTGGGGACAGGGAGACCCAGTACTTC. The complete variable domain, with remaining parts taken from reference TRBV18 and TRBJ2-5, reads NAGVMQNPRHLVRRRGQEARLRCSPMKGHSHVYWYRQLPEEGLKFMVYLQKENIIDESGMPKERFSAEFPKEGPSILRIQQVVRGDSAAYFCASSPRSGDRETQYFGPGTRLLVL.

The CDR3 region has the DNA TGTGCCAGTAGTACGCAGGGGGCCAACTATGGCTACACCTTC. Its protein product is CASSTQGANYGYTF. The V call is TRBV19, the J call TRBJ1-2, with 8 bases that match TRBD1. This CDR3 has 14 amino acids. V shed 4 bases, J shed 2 bases, and the junction held 3 bases outside the gene matches. Germline CDR1 reads LNHDA; CDR2 reads SQIVND (reference sequence).

The rearrangement joins TRBV28 to TRBJ2-7; 8 nucleotides align to TRBD1. The CDR3 covers 16 residues. Germline CDR1 MDHEN, CDR2 SYDVKM. J was trimmed by 2 bases and V by 1 base; bases with no gene match: 7. CDR3 bases: TGTGCCAGCAGTTTATTGGGGACAGGAAGAACCTACGAGCAGTACTTC. Its translation: CASSLLGTGRTYEQYF.

The rearrangement links TRBV28 to TRBJ2-7; D gene unclear. Trimming pared 7 bases from V and 0 bases from J, leaving 19 bases between. The CDR3 covers 16 residues. The V gene's germline CDR1 is MDHEN and CDR2 SYDVKM. CDR3 DNA sequence: TGTGCCAGCACTCCCGGCGGTTCTAGGAGCTCCTACGAGCAGTACTTC. It translates to CASTPGGSRSSYEQYF.

The V call is TRBV3-1 (or the pseudogene TRBV3-2), the J call TRBJ2-5; perhaps TRBD2 as D (6 bases). The CDR3 spans 15 residues. Germline V gene data show CDR1 as LGHDT and CDR2 as YNNKEL (reference sequence). The ends were cut back, 4 bases at V and 1 base at J, with 13 bases in the middle. The CDR3 sequence: CASSPPFGGQETQYF. CDR3 nucleotides: TGTGCCAGCAGCCCCCCTTTCGGGGGCCAAGAGACCCAGTACTTC.

This chain uses TRBV5-1 with TRBJ1-5, with D perhaps TRBD1 (5 bases). Germline CDR1 is SGHRS and CDR2 is YFSETQ. Trimming shortened V by 0 bases and J by 5 bases, and 9 bases separated the two germline ends. CDR3 size: 14 residues. The CDR3 here is CASSLGRGDQPQHF. For the CDR3, the DNA is TGCGCCAGCAGCTTGGGACGGGGGGATCAGCCCCAGCATTTT.

The V call is TRBV28, the J call TRBJ2-7; TRBD2 might be the D (5 bases). The CDR3 totals 12 residues. V was pared by 7 bases and J by 5 bases, with 12 bases between. Germline CDR1 and CDR2: MDHEN and SYDVKM. The CDR3 DNA sequence: TGTGCCAGCACCCCGAGGCGGGACGAGCAGTACTTC. Its protein is CASTPRRDEQYF.

This chain connects TRBV6-1 to TRBJ1-3, with 7 bases matching TRBD1. Germline CDR1 and CDR2: MNHNS and SASEGT. After removal of 1 base from V and 7 bases from J, the junction contained 4 bases not matched to a gene. The CDR3 is made up of 14 amino acids. This CDR3 is CASSEVGGRNTIYF. In DNA form, the CDR3 reads TGTGCCAGCAGTGAAGTAGGGGGCCGGAACACCATATATTTT.

This chain links TRBV10-3 with TRBJ2-7; TRBD1 agrees at 7 bases. V shed 10 bases and J 4 bases; nucleotides not matched to a gene: 10. The CDR3 contains 13 residues. The germline V gene has CDR1 ENHRY and CDR2 SYGVKD. CDR3 protein: CATATGIEYEQYF. CDR3 DNA sequence: TGTGCCACAGCGACAGGGATAGAATACGAGCAGTACTTC.

The CDR3 region is CASSQEPIKTGDFKVAYNSPLHF. In DNA form, the CDR3 reads TGTGCCAGCAGCCAAGAACCTATCAAAACAGGGGATTTTAAGGTTGCCTATAATTCACCCCTCCACTTT. The rearrangement uses TRBV4-2 and TRBJ1-6, with 7 bases identical to TRBD1. This CDR3 contains 23 residues. The ends lost 0 bases at V and 2 bases at J; junction bases unmatched: 22. The germline V gene has CDR1 LGHNA and CDR2 YNFKEQ.

This clone turned up a few times. This chain joins TRBV27 and TRBJ2-7; D is possibly TRBD2 (6 bases). Germline values: CDR1 MNHEY, CDR2 SMNVEV (reference sequence). The CDR3 totals 11 residues. Trimming took 6 bases from V and 7 from J, leaving 10 bases between them. The CDR3 reads CASRWGGEQYF. CDR3 nucleotides: TGTGCCAGCAGGTGGGGAGGTGAGCAGTACTTC.

This clone appeared a few times. The chain uses TRBV7-9 and TRBJ2-7; 10 nucleotides line up with TRBD2. This CDR3 spans 16 amino acids. Looked up from germline, CDR1 is SEHNR and CDR2 is FQNEAQ (reference sequence). Trimming removed 6 bases from V and 5 bases from J; junction bases left unmatched: 13. The CDR3 DNA sequence: TGTGCCAGCAGTCCACTAGCGGGGATTACCTTCAACGAGCAGTACTTC. The encoded protein is CASSPLAGITFNEQYF.

The V gene is TRBV7-2, the J gene TRBJ2-1; 9 bases fit TRBD2. Germline loops: CDR1 SGHTA, CDR2 FQGNSA. The junction had 5 bases not matched to a gene; V was cut back by 2 bases and J by 9 bases. The CDR3 is made up of 14 amino acids. DNA of the CDR3: TGTGCCAGCAGCTTATCGGGACTAGCTGGTGAGCAGTTCTTC. As protein: CASSLSGLAGEQFF.

The chain carries TRBV29-1 and TRBJ1-1; 8 bases map to TRBD1. Per the germline V gene, CDR1 is SQVTM and CDR2 is ANQGSEA. This CDR3 is built from 13 residues. Losses at the gene ends were 4 bases for V and 5 bases for J; bases not matched to a gene: 6. CDR3 sequence reads: CSVVGRGRTEAFF. The CDR3 DNA follows: TGCAGCGTTGTTGGCAGGGGGCGGACTGAAGCTTTCTTT.

The chain uses TRBV6-5 and TRBJ1-2, with D unresolved. The CDR3 has 15 residues. With 5 bases removed from V and 0 bases from J, the gap between germline ends came to 13 bases. Germline-derived CDR1 and CDR2 are MNHEY and SVGAGI. The CDR3 sequence: CASSLYPATNYGYTF. DNA of the CDR3: TGTGCCAGCAGTCTTTATCCAGCGACTAACTATGGCTACACCTTC.